Below are 11 T cell receptor beta chains sequenced from a single sample in a study of cytomegalovirus exposure and HLA in healthy donors. Vbeta (60) and Jbeta (13) primers were used in the PCR. The protocol was immunoSEQ multiplex PCR, while the TCRdb copy is restricted to in-frame clones and leaves out a portion. The repertoire holds about 110,000 clones, over 65% seen once, with 14% in the top ten. The material sequenced was PBMCs. The receptors derive from a middle-aged woman in good health and CMV-seropositive.

This chain connects TRBV4-1 to TRBJ2-3; a weak D match, TRBD1 (6 bases). Germline CDR1 and CDR2: MGHRA and YSYEKL. V was pared by 0 bases and J by 3 bases, with 13 bases between. The CDR3 is made up of 16 amino acids. The DNA of the CDR3 is TGCGCCAGCAGCCAAGATAGACAGGTCGGTACAGATACGCAGTATTTT. It is translated as CASSQDRQVGTDTQYF.

The rearrangement joins TRBV6-1 to TRBJ1-5; D ambiguous. V was trimmed by 6 bases and J by 0 bases, leaving 12 bases between them. The CDR3 loop spans 15 amino acids. Germline assignment: CDR1 MNHNS and CDR2 SASEGT. CDR3 sequence: CASSRSTGSNQPQHF. CDR3 bases: TGTGCCAGCAGCCGCAGCACGGGTAGCAATCAGCCCCAGCATTTT.

The J gene is TRBJ1-2, the V gene TRBV6-1; no firm D call. The CDR3 spans 15 residues. Trimming removed 2 bases from V and 3 bases from J, with 13 bases in between. Germline CDR1 MNHNS, CDR2 SASEGT. The CDR3 nucleotides read TGTGCCAGCAGTGAACATGTAAGGGAGGACTATGGCTACACCTTC. Translating it yields CASSEHVREDYGYTF.

CDR3: CAISEPGQGVYEQYF. In nucleotides, the CDR3 is TGTGCCATCAGTGAGCCGGGACAGGGGGTATACGAGCAGTACTTC. The chain carries TRBV10-3 and TRBJ2-7; 11 nucleotides align to TRBD1. The CDR3 consists of 15 residues. With 2 bases clipped from V and 4 bases from J, the junction kept 4 bases outside the gene matches. CDR1 and CDR2 from the germline V gene are ENHRY and SYGVKD.

This rearrangement joins TRBV7-3 to TRBJ1-1; 9 bases line up with TRBD1. Germline CDR1 and CDR2: SGHTA and FQGTGA. Trimming took 11 bases from V and 8 from J; bases not matched to a gene: 9. The length of the CDR3 is 12 residues. The CDR3 DNA sequence: TGTGCCTCGGGGAGGGACAGGGAGGAAGCTTTCTTT. This gives the protein CASGRDREEAFF.

This chain's CDR3 is CASSFVTSGVEYNEQFF. DNA for the CDR3: TGCGCCAGCAGCTTCGTGACTAGCGGGGTGGAATACAATGAGCAGTTCTTC. The chain carries TRBV5-1 and TRBJ2-1; TRBD2 matches at 11 bases. There are 17 residues in the CDR3. V shed 2 bases, J shed 4 bases, and the junction held 8 bases outside the gene matches. The V gene's germline CDR1 is SGHRS and CDR2 YFSETQ.

The chain has TRBV7-9 and TRBJ1-6; no definite D call. V lost 1 base and J 5 bases, leaving 12 bases between the germline ends. Germline-derived CDR1 and CDR2 are SEHNR and FQNEAQ (reference sequence). The CDR3 has 16 amino acids. The CDR3 DNA sequence: TGTGCCAGCAGCTTAGGGGCGGGGAAGGATAATTCACCCCTCCACTTT. Its protein is CASSLGAGKDNSPLHF.

This chain connects TRBV5-1 to TRBJ2-2; tentative D call: TRBD2 (5 bases). CDR1 is SGHRS, CDR2 YFSETQ, per germline. Trimming took off 7 bases at V and 0 bases at J, with 10 bases between the two ends. This CDR3 spans 14 amino acids. The CDR3 spells CASRIGANTGELFF. As DNA, the CDR3 is TGCGCCAGCCGAATCGGGGCGAACACCGGGGAGCTGTTTTTT.

This clone is deemed medium-sized. The chain recombines TRBV6-1 with TRBJ1-1; D is perhaps TRBD1 (5 bases). The CDR3 has 13 amino acids. Germline CDR1 and CDR2: MNHNS and SASEGT. V was shortened by 7 bases and J by 3 bases, with 12 bases between the two germline ends. CDR3 DNA: TGTGCCAGCACTTGGGGGGTTGACACTGAAGCTTTCTTT. This translates into CASTWGVDTEAFF.

The J gene is TRBJ2-6, the V gene TRBV30; the D gene is possibly TRBD2 (5 bases). Germline CDR1 is GTSNPN and CDR2 is SVGIG (reference sequence). Trimming shortened V by 1 base and J by 8 bases, and 18 bases separated the two germline ends. The CDR3 has 16 residues. CDR3 region: CAWSDHRERATNVLTF. The CDR3 DNA reads as TGTGCCTGGAGTGACCATCGGGAACGGGCGACCAACGTCCTGACTTTC.

The V call is TRBV5-1, the J call TRBJ1-4, with 9 bases that match TRBD1. J was trimmed by 8 bases and V by 2 bases; bases with no gene match: 7. CDR1 is SGHRS, CDR2 YFSETQ, per germline. The CDR3 totals 15 residues. CDR3 nucleotides: TGCGCCAGCAGCTTCGGGACAGGGTCGGGAGAAAAACTGTTTTTT. This translates into CASSFGTGSGEKLFF. Full variable domain (rest looked up from reference TRBV5-1 and TRBJ1-4): KAGVTQTPRYLIKTRGQQVTLSCSPISGHRSVSWYQQTPGQGLQFLFEYFSETQRNKGNFPGRFSGRQFSNSRSEMNVSTLELGDSALYLCASSFGTGSGEKLFFGSGTQLSVL.